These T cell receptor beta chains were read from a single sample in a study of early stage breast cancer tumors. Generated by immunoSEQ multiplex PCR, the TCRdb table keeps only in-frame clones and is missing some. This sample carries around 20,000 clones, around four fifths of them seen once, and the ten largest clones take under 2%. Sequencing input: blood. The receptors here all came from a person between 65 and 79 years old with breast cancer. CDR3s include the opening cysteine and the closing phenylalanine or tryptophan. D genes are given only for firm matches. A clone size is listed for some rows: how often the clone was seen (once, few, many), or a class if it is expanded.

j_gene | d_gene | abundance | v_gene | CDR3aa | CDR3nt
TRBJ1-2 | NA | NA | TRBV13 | CASSYGQNHNYGYTF | TGTGCCAGCAGCTATGGACAGAACCATAACTATGGCTACACCTTC
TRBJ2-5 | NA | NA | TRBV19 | CASTPGGVLETQYF | TGTGCCAGTACTCCAGGCGGGGTGCTGGAGACCCAGTACTTC
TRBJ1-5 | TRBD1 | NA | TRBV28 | CASSPPGGRHQPQHF | TGTGCCAGCAGTCCGCCAGGGGGCCGCCATCAGCCCCAGCATTTT
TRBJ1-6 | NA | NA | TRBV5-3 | CARSLKFWGDDSPLHF | TGTGCCAGAAGCTTGAAATTTTGGGGGGACGATTCACCCCTCCACTTT
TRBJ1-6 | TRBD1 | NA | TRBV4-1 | CASSLPPGQGWHSPLHF | TGCGCCAGCAGCCTACCTCCGGGACAGGGGTGGCATTCACCCCTCCACTTT
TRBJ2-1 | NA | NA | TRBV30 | CAHSSGASGSNEQFF | TGTGCACATAGTTCAGGCGCATCAGGTTCCAATGAGCAGTTCTTC
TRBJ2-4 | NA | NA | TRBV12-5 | CASGLAITGIVKNIQYF | TGTGCTAGTGGTTTGGCTATTACAGGGATTGTCAAAAACATTCAGTACTTC
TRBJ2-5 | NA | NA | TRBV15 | CATSREALGETQYF | TGTGCCACCAGCAGAGAAGCCCTCGGGGAGACCCAGTACTTC
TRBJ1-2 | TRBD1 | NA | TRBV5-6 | CASSLQGQVYGYTF | TGTGCCAGCAGCTTGCAGGGACAGGTCTATGGCTACACCTTC
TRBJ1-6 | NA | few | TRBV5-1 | CASSLEQSNSYNSPLHF | TGCGCCAGCAGCTTGGAACAGTCCAACTCCTATAATTCACCCCTCCACTTT
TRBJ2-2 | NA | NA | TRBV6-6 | CASSLGQTSTGELFF | TGTGCCAGCAGTTTAGGACAGACATCCACCGGGGAGCTGTTTTTT
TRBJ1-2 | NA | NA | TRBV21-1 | CASSKLARANYGYTF | TGTGCCAGCAGCAAATTGGCCCGGGCTAACTATGGCTACACCTTC
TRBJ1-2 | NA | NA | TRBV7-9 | CASSWGEDGYTF | TGTGCCAGCAGCTGGGGCGAGGATGGCTACACCTTC
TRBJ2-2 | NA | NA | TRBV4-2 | CASSRVRQGGTGELFF | TGTGCCAGCAGCCGAGTCAGGCAGGGCGGCACCGGGGAGCTGTTTTTT
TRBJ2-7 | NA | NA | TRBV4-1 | CASSQGAPGLHSYEQYF | TGCGCCAGCAGCCAAGGGGCCCCGGGACTCCACTCCTACGAGCAGTACTTC
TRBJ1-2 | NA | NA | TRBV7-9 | CASSLAWENYGYTF | TGTGCCAGCAGCTTAGCGTGGGAGAACTATGGCTACACCTTC
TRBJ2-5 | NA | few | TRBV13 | CASSQKETQYF | TGTGCCAGCAGTCAGAAAGAGACCCAGTACTTC
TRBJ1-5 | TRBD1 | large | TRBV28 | CASSLGTGFNQPQHF | TGTGCCAGCAGTTTGGGGACAGGGTTCAATCAGCCCCAGCATTTT
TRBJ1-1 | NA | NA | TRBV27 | CASSLGGVNTEAFF | TGTGCCAGCAGTTTAGGGGGGGTGAACACTGAAGCTTTCTTT
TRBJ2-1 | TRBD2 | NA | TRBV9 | CASSVGQGGDEQFF | TGTGCCAGCAGCGTAGGGCAGGGAGGGGATGAGCAGTTCTTC
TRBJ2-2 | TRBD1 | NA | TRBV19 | CASSIDSLTGTANTGELFF | TGTGCCAGTAGTATAGATTCCCTGACCGGGACAGCAAACACCGGGGAGCTGTTTTTT
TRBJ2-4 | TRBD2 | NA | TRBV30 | CAWTLAGGSNIQYF | TGTGCCTGGACCTTAGCGGGGGGGAGTAACATTCAGTACTTC
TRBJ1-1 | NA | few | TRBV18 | CASSQGVNTEAFF | TGTGCCAGCTCACAGGGGGTGAACACTGAAGCTTTCTTT
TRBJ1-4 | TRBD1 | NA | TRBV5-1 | CASSTGAGTGVEKLFF | TGCGCCAGCAGCACCGGCGCCGGGACAGGGGTTGAAAAACTGTTTTTT
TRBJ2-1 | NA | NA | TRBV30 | CAWTPGMNNEQFF | TGTGCCTGGACCCCAGGGATGAACAATGAGCAGTTCTTC
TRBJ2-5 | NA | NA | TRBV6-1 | CASNDAGEETQYF | TGTGCCAGCAACGACGCGGGTGAAGAGACCCAGTACTTC
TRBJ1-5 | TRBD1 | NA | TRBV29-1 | CSVGGQGDQPQHF | TGCAGCGTTGGAGGACAGGGCGATCAGCCCCAGCATTTT
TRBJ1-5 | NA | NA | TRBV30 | CAWSGLEIGDNQPQHF | TGTGCCTGGAGTGGGCTCGAAATCGGGGATAATCAGCCCCAGCATTTT
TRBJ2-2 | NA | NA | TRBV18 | CASSPDRNTGELFF | TGTGCCAGCTCACCCGACAGGAACACCGGGGAGCTGTTTTTT
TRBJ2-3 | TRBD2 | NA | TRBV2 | CASSGGTSLTDTQYF | TGTGCCAGCAGTGGTGGGACTAGCCTAACAGATACGCAGTATTTT
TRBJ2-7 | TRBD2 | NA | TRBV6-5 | CASRTERGDSYEQYF | TGTGCCAGCAGGACCGAGCGGGGGGACTCCTACGAGCAGTACTTC
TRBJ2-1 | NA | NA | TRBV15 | CATSHLRSSYNEQFF | TGTGCCACCAGCCACCTCCGGAGCTCCTACAATGAGCAGTTCTTC
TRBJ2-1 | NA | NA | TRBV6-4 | CASDTYNEQFF | TGTGCCAGCGACACATACAATGAGCAGTTCTTC
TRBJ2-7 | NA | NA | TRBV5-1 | CASSFGQGMREQYF | TGCGCCAGCAGCTTTGGCCAGGGCATGAGAGAGCAGTACTTC
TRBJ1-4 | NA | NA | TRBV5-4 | CASSLSPGGHEKLFF | TGTGCCAGCAGCTTGAGTCCTGGGGGCCATGAAAAACTGTTTTTT
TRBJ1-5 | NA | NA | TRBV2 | CASSALGRNNQPQHF | TGTGCCAGCAGTGCCCTGGGCAGAAATAATCAGCCCCAGCATTTT
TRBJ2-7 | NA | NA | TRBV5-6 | CASSLQGYSHEQYF | TGTGCCAGCAGCCTACAGGGTTATAGTCACGAGCAGTACTTC
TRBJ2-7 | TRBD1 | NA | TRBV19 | CASSGQVRSYEQYF | TGTGCCAGTAGCGGACAGGTTCGCTCCTACGAGCAGTACTTC
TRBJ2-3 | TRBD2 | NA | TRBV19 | CASKRSLAGPYTQYF | TGTGCCAGTAAGCGTAGTCTAGCGGGTCCCTATACGCAGTATTTT
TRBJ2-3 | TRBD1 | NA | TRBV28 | CASRRTGASLGTQYF | TGTGCCAGCAGGAGGACAGGGGCCTCCCTCGGTACGCAGTATTTT
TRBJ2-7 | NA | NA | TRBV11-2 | CASSLGPAYEQYF | TGTGCCAGCAGCTTAGGCCCTGCGTACGAGCAGTACTTC
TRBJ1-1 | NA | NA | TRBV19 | CASGQNTEAFF | TGTGCCAGTGGACAGAACACTGAAGCTTTCTTT
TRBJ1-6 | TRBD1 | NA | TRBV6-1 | CASSRDRVNSPLHF | TGTGCCAGCAGCCGGGACAGGGTGAATTCACCCCTCCACTTT
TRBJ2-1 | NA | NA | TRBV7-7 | CASSYDSDNEQFF | TGTGCCAGCAGCTATGACTCGGACAATGAGCAGTTCTTC
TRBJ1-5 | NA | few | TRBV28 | CASSLSSNQPQHF | TGTGCCAGCAGTTTGTCAAGCAATCAGCCCCAGCATTTT
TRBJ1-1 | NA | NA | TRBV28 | CASRTIGVGNTEAFF | TGTGCCAGCAGGACCATCGGGGTCGGGAACACTGAAGCTTTCTTT
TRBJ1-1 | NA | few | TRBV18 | CASSPYIEINTEAFF | TGTGCCAGCTCACCATACATCGAAATCAACACTGAAGCTTTCTTT
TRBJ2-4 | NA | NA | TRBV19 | CASSIADSRLAKNIQYF | TGTGCCAGTAGTATAGCGGACAGTCGCCTAGCCAAAAACATTCAGTACTTC
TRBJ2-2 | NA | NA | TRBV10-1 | CASSESICRGAGELFF | TGCGCCAGCAGTGAGTCGATTTGCAGGGGTGCCGGGGAGCTGTTTTTT
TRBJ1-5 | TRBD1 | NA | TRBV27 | CASTPISQGGLNQPQHF | TGTGCCAGCACCCCGATTTCCCAGGGGGGTCTAAATCAGCCCCAGCATTTT
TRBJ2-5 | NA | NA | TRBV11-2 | CASSLAWETQYF | TGTGCCAGCAGCCTGGCCTGGGAGACCCAGTACTTC
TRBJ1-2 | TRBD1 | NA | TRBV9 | CASSPRTGNHGYTF | TGTGCCAGCAGCCCACGGACAGGGAACCATGGCTACACCTTC
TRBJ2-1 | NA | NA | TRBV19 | CASSLPGGNYNEQFF | TGTGCCAGTAGTCTCCCGGGGGGCAACTACAATGAGCAGTTCTTC
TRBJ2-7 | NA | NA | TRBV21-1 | CASSKSQTGEYF | TGTGCCAGCAGCAAGTCCCAGACAGGAGAGTACTTC
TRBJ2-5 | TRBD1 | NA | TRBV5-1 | CASSIGQGTHQETQYF | TGCGCCAGCAGCATCGGACAGGGGACGCACCAAGAGACCCAGTACTTC
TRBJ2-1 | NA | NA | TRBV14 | CASSQGWSANEQFF | TGTGCCAGCAGCCAAGGCTGGAGCGCAAATGAGCAGTTCTTC
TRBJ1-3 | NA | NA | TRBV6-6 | CASTPVLSGNTIYF | TGTGCCAGCACTCCCGTACTCTCTGGAAACACCATATATTTT